One TCR beta chain is described in this entry. The data derive from a study of blood T cell repertoires in COVID-19. About the research overall: Some COVID-19 samples were acute and others convalescent; all came from the United States, Italy and Spain. T cells, B-cell-depleted T cells, or PBMCs supplied cDNA or gDNA.

Seattle's enrolled individuals joined amid active infection and were then monitored longitudinally. The CDR3 extends over 13 amino acids. After removal of 1 base from V and 10 bases from J, the junction contained 4 bases not matched to a gene. In the authors' workflow: Using reference gene primer amplification, nucleated cell counts were estimated. Using immunoSEQ multiplex PCR, the repertoire was profiled, and TCRdb retains in-frame clones only, with some absent. V and J calls and clone size come straight from that table; D and trimming were deduced from the DNA. The sample yields approximately 25,000 clones, roughly 79% seen once.

The chain uses TRBV12-3 or TRBV12-4 and TRBJ2-1; 7 nucleotides match TRBD2. The sample was peripheral blood. This sequence originates from a man between 50 and 59 years old with COVID-19, enrolled during active disease. CDR3 DNA: TGTGCCAGCAGTTTAGGCCGGACTAGGGAGCAGTTCTTC. This gives the protein CASSLGRTREQFF.